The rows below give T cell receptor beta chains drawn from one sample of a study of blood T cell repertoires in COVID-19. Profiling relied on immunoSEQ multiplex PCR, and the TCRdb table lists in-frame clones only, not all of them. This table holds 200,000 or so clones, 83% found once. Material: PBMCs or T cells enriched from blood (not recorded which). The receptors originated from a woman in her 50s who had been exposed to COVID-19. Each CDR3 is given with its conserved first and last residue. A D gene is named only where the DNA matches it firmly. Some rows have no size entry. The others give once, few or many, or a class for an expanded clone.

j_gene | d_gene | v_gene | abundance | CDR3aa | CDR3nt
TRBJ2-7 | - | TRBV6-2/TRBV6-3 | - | CASSDPGYEQYF | TGTGCCAGCAGTGACCCAGGGTACGAGCAGTACTTC
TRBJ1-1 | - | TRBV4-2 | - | CASSQFRGVNTEAFF | TGTGCCAGCAGCCAATTCCGGGGGGTTAACACTGAAGCTTTCTTT
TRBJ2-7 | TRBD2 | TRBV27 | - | CASSLGTSGTYEQYF | TGTGCCAGCAGTTTGGGGACTAGCGGTACCTACGAGCAGTACTTC
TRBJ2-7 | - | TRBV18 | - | CASSPVTGSGYEQYF | TGTGCCAGCTCACCAGTTACAGGGTCTGGCTACGAGCAGTACTTC
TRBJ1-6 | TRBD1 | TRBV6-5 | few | CASSSLRGRSPLHF | TGTGCCAGCAGTTCCCTCAGGGGGCGTTCACCCCTCCACTTT
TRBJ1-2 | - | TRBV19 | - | CATQALYGYTF | TGTGCCACTCAGGCCCTGTATGGCTACACCTTC
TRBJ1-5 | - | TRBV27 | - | CASSLLGGSNQPQHF | TGTGCCAGCAGTCTCCTAGGAGGGAGCAATCAGCCCCAGCATTTT
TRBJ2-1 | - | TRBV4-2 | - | CASHGGAEQFF | TGTGCCAGCCACGGCGGGGCTGAGCAGTTCTTC
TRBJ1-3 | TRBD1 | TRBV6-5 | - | CATSGQGINTIYF | TGTGCCACCTCCGGACAGGGGATAAACACCATATATTTT
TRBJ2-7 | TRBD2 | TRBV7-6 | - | CASSQWEGLEQYF | TGTGCCAGCAGCCAGTGGGAGGGTCTCGAGCAGTACTTC
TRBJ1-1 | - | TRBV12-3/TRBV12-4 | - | CASSDRAGAEAFF | TGTGCCAGCAGTGACCGCGCAGGGGCTGAAGCTTTCTTT